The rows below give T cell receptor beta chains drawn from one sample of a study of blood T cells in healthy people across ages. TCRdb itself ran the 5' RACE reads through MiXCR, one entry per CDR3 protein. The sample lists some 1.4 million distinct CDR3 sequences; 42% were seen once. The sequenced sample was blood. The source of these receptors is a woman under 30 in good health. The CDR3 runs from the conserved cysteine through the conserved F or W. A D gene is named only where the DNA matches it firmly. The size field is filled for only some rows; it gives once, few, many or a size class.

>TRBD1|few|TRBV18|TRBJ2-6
TGTGCCAGCTCCCAGGGACAGGGGAACTCTGGGGCTAACGTCCTGACTTTC
CASSQGQGNSGANVLTF
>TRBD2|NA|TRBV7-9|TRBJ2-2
TGTGCCAGCAGCGTACGCGGGAGCGACACCGGGGAGCTGTTTTTT
CASSVRGSDTGELFF
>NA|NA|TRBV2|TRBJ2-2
TGTGCCAGCAGTCCCCCAGAGACCGGGGAGCTGTTTTTT
CASSPPETGELFF
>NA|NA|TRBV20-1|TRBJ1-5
TGCAGTGCCCAACGGGGGGATAGCAATCAGCCCCAGCATTTT
CSAQRGDSNQPQHF
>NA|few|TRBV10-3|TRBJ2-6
TGTGCCATCAATCCCGGGGCCAACGTCCTGACTTTC
CAINPGANVLTF
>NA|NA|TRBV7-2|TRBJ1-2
TGTGCCAGCAGCTTAGTTGGGTCAGGGCTGGATGGCTACACCTTC
CASSLVGSGLDGYTF
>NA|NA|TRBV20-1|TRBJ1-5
TGCAGTGCCGTACAGGGCAGCAGGGTATATAGCAATCAGCCCCAGCATTTT
CSAVQGSRVYSNQPQHF
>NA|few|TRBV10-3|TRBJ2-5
TGTGCCATCGGGCCAAACTGGGAGACCCAGTACTTC
CAIGPNWETQYF
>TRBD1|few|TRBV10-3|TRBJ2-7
TGTGCCATCTCGAACCCGGGACAGGGGGTCCACGAGCAGTACTTC
CAISNPGQGVHEQYF
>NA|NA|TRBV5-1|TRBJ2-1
TGCGCCAGCAGCCAAAGTGCCCGGACTACCCACAGCAATGAGCAGTTCTTC
CASSQSARTTHSNEQFF
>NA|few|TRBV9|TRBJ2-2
TGTGCCAGCAGCGCCCAGATAGTCGGGGAGCTGTTTTTT
CASSAQIVGELFF
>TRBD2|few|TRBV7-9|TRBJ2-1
TGTGCCAGCAGCTCAGGGACTAGCGGCCCCTACAATGAGCAGTTCTTC
CASSSGTSGPYNEQFF
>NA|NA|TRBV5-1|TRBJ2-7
TGCGCCAGCAGCATCGGACAGCACTCCTACGAGCAGTACTTC
CASSIGQHSYEQYF
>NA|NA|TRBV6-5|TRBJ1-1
TGTGCCAGCAGCCCGGCCTACAGCGAAGCTTTCTTT
CASSPAYSEAFF
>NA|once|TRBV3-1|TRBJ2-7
TGTGCCAGCAGCCAAATTAAGAGCGAGCAGTACTTC
CASSQIKSEQYF
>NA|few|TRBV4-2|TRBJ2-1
TGTGCCAGCAGCCAAGGAGAGGGGCCTACCCACAATGAGCAGTTCTTC
CASSQGEGPTHNEQFF
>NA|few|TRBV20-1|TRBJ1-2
TGCAGTGCCACGACCTCAGGGGCCTATGGCTACACCTTC
CSATTSGAYGYTF
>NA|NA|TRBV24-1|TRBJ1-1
TGTGCCACCAGTGCGGGTCGGGGCACTGAAGCTTTCTTT
CATSAGRGTEAFF
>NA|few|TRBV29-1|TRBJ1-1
TGCAGCGGGGGGCAGGGAAGTAGCTCTGAAGCTTTCTTT
CSGGQGSSSEAFF
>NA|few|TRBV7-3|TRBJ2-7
TGTGCCAGCAGCTCCCAACAGGGCAGCGAGCAGTACTTC
CASSSQQGSEQYF
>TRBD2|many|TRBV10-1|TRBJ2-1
TGCGCCAGCAGTGAGTTGGGACTAGCGGGGAACAATGAGCAGTTCTTC
CASSELGLAGNNEQFF
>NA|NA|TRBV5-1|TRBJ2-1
TGCGCCAGCAGCACAACCACAGATACGCAGTTCTTC
CASSTTTDTQFF
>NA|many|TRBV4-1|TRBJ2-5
TGCGCCAGCAGCCACCCGGGACTCGAAGAGACCCAGTACTTC
CASSHPGLEETQYF
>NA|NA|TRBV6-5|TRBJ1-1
TGTGCCAGCAGGGAGTCGACCGGGGGGGGCACTGAAGCTTTCTTT
CASRESTGGGTEAFF
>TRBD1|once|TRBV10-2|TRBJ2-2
TGCGCCACCATACTATTACCGGGACAGGGGGAGACCGGGGAGCTGTTTTTT
CATILLPGQGETGELFF
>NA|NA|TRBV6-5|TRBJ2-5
TGTGCCAGCAGTTACTATACCGGGCCAGAAGAGACCCAGTACTTC
CASSYYTGPEETQYF
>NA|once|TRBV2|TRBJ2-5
TGTGCCAGCAGTGATGCGGATCGGGAGACCCAGTACTTC
CASSDADRETQYF
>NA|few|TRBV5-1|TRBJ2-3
TGCGCCAGCAGCTTGGGGCAGCAAAGCACAGATACGCAGTATTTT
CASSLGQQSTDTQYF
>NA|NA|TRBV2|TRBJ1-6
TGTGCCAGCAATCCCGGGGGTAGCGATTCACCCCTCCACTTT
CASNPGGSDSPLHF
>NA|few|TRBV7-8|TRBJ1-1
TGTGCCAGCAGCTCGGCGGGGGGCTTAGCTTTCTTT
CASSSAGGLAFF
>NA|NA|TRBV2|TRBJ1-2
TGTGCCAGCAGGGCCGGGAAAGCGCAATATGGCTACACCTTC
CASRAGKAQYGYTF
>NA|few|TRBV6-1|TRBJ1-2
TGTGCCAGTACTTACGAGGGAGCTAACTATGGCTACACCTTC
CASTYEGANYGYTF
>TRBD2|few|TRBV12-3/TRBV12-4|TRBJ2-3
TGTGCCAGCAGTTTAGGACGACTAGCGGGAGTGATAGATACGCAGTATTTT
CASSLGRLAGVIDTQYF
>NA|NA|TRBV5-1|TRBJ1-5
TGCGCCAGCAGCTTGGGGGTGGGGTTCAATCAGCCCCAGCATTTT
CASSLGVGFNQPQHF
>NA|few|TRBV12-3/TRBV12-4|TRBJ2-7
TGTGCCAGCAGTGCCGGGACGCTAAACGAGCAGTACTTC
CASSAGTLNEQYF
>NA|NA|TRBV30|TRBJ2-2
TGTGCCTGGAGTCCTCCCGGCAGGGGAAACACCGGGGAGCTGTTTTTT
CAWSPPGRGNTGELFF
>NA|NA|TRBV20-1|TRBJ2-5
TGCAGTGCTCGGACAGCCCAAGAGACCCAGTACTTC
CSARTAQETQYF
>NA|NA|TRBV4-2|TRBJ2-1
TGTGCCAGCAGCCAAGATGTTGCGGACCCCTACAATGAGCAGTTCTTC
CASSQDVADPYNEQFF
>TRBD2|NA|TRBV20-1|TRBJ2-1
TGCAGTGCTAGGGACCTACTAGCGGGGGGACCCAGGACCTACAATGAGCAGTTCTTC
CSARDLLAGGPRTYNEQFF
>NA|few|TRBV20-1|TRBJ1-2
TGCAGTGCCTCGGAACTTAAGAGGGGCTACACCTTC
CSASELKRGYTF
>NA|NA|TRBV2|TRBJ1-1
TGTGCCAGCAGGATTGGACAGCTGAACACTGAAGCTTTCTTT
CASRIGQLNTEAFF
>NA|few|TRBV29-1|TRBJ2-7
TGCAGCGTTGTGAAGGGCGCCTACGAGCAGTACTTC
CSVVKGAYEQYF
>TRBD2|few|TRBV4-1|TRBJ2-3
TGCGCCAGCAGCCAGGCCGAGGGACTAGCGGGAGAAACAGATACGCAGTATTTT
CASSQAEGLAGETDTQYF
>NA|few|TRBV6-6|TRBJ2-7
TGTGCCAGCAGCTCGCTGGGAGAAAGGACTTACGAGCAGTACTTC
CASSSLGERTYEQYF
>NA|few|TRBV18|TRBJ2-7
TGTGCCAGCTCTCTGGGGATGGGGGAGCAGTACTTC
CASSLGMGEQYF
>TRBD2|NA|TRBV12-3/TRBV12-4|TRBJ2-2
TGTGCCAGCAGTTTGACAACTAGCGACACCGGGGAGCTGTTTTTT
CASSLTTSDTGELFF
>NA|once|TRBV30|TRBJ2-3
TGTGCCTGGAGTGTTGGGGCATCAGGAGATACGCAGTATTTT
CAWSVGASGDTQYF
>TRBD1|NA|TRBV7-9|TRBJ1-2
TGTGCCAGCAGCTTAGGGCAGGGGGTCTACACCTTC
CASSLGQGVYTF
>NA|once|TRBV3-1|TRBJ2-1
TGTGCCAGCAGCCAAGGAGGGGGAAAATTGTTCTTC
CASSQGGGKLFF
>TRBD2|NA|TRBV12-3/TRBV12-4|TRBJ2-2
TGTGCCAGCAGTTTTCCGATTGGGTTTGAAGAGGCGGGAGGGCTCACCGGGGAGCTGTTTTTT
CASSFPIGFEEAGGLTGELFF
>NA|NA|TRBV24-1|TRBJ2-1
TGTGCCGCCAGCAGCCGGGCTCTCGGCAGTGAGCAGTTCTTC
CAASSRALGSEQFF